The subject of this entry is one T cell receptor beta chain. Its antigen has not been determined. Per-base quality was not reported, and no clone a single base away is much larger than it. This entry belongs to a study of cytomegalovirus exposure and HLA in healthy donors (dated by TCRdb to the late 2010s). Background on the whole study: According to an earlier analysis of 587 of the donors, some 180 million T cells yielded roughly 100 million unique TCR beta sequences and 276 Gb of sequence data. Roughly 300 gigabases of sequencing data and approximately 85 million unique TCR sequences were included in an early release covering around 600 HLA-typed donors. Of the roughly 400 genotyped donors, approximately 80% fell in the genetic ancestry cluster associated with self-reported Caucasian donors. The aim of the study was to test whether cataloging public T cell receptors could identify signatures of past pathogen exposure. Using immunosequencing, the study profiled T cell repertoires from about 620 subjects and related those repertoires to cytomegalovirus serostatus. Besides the first cohort of approximately 710 subjects, a separate validation cohort made up of 120 different subjects was used. To predict cytomegalovirus infection status, the study brought together high-throughput TCR immunosequencing, statistical association of individual TCRs with disease status, and machine learning. A later analysis re-examined previously published TCR beta repertoires from roughly 720 donors and added high-resolution HLA genotyping to investigate patterns of TCR occurrence. The later analysis used no new phenotypic data to find candidate immune exposures, relying instead on TCR beta sequences and their occurrence across donors. To decide whether each TCR beta V gene segment behaved as functional or pseudogenic, an earlier analysis of some 580 of the donors relied on high-throughput TCR beta sequencing. Donor age, sex, ethnicity and CMV serostatus were collected together with the repertoire data. In a later genetic analysis, genome-wide SNP genotypes for about 55% of the roughly 670 donors were used, and that subset was treated as a discovery cohort. All discovery cohort repertoires had been generated on a single sequencing platform. HLA typing covered class I and class II loci at four-digit resolution. Typing coverage differed by locus: A, B, C, DRB1 and DQB1 were typed in roughly 620-630 donors, DQA1 in 522, DPA1 in 600 to 610, and DPB1 in 450 to 480. A few DR-DQ haplotypes were treated as single units for association and clustering because of strong linkage in the cohort. On average, around 240,000 unique TCR beta nucleotide sequences were sequenced per donor among some 420 genotyped donors of the cohort, with 15% to 20% of those sequences being non-productive. What the work shows at the level of the full study, not this receptor alone: A later genetic analysis associated a missense DCLRE1C variant with V-gene and J-gene trimming of TCR beta chains, and an independent cohort replicated the association. Most TCR sequences were seen in very few donors, while some public TCRs were found in many individuals. According to a later analysis, most CMV-associated TCR beta chains appeared to be HLA-restricted, and the HLA associations seemed to be driven largely by CMV exposure. The classifier was reported to diagnose cytomegalovirus status with high specificity and sensitivity in both the original and validation cohorts. When HLA alleles, especially DR and DQ, strongly co-occurred, TCR associations were difficult to assign to individual alleles. Linkage disequilibrium might explain the correlated functional status among segregating V segments, but an unknown experimental factor could not be ruled out. The sequencing pipeline was judged likely to have produced a cluster of highly shared sequence variants as a technical artifact. Compared with equally common non-associated chains, HLA-associated TCR beta chains in a later analysis were more clonally expanded and had lower generation probabilities. A further reported finding was that TCR beta sequences accurately predicted the HLA-A and HLA-B alleles for most subjects in the first cohort. According to the authors, the approach could potentially be generalized to other disease states and immunological phenotypes. In this cohort, only TCR beta chains were sequenced, and detectable features were limited by the absence of alpha or paired-chain data. An earlier analysis of approximately 590 of the donors showed that most TCR beta V segments appeared in productive rearrangements either about 87% or about 30% of the time, which broadly matched IMGT annotations. Compared with the roughly 700-donor mean, donors in an Asian-associated ancestry cluster had fewer N-insertions in productive TCRs, according to a later genetic analysis. Presence/absence analyses assumed roughly uniform sequencing depth across donors, an assumption that may not hold. In the study, some 160 TCR beta chains were listed as associated with cytomegalovirus. Some IMGT-functional V segments, including TRBV6-2 and TRBV6-3, could not be told apart with the 87-base-pair reads, so those segments were excluded. The only immune exposure information available for the cohort was CMV serostatus. Because HLA typing was missing for some donors at each locus, association tests included only the typed subset. In a later analysis, several top co-occurrence clusters were reported to appear linked to parvovirus B19, influenza, CMV and Epstein-Barr virus. Because counts were too low, about 15 rarely observed V segments, including chromosome 9 orphons, were left out of the earlier analysis of approximately 500 of the donors. A later analysis associated about 17,000 TCR beta sequences with specific HLA alleles at a false discovery rate of 0.05. A later analysis found that TCR association rates varied across HLA loci, with DRB1 alleles showing the most associated TCRs and HLA-C alleles the fewest. A few of the identified cytomegalovirus-associated TCR beta chains were confirmed in vitro to be specific for cytomegalovirus antigens.

From cysteine to phenylalanine, the CDR3 is 14 amino acids long. CDR3 DNA is the only sequence kept; it has 42 bases, read in frame from the first base. V loses 1 base, J loses 2 bases, and the germline ends lie 6 bases apart. According to the germline V gene, CDR1 reads SGHRS and CDR2 reads YFSETQ. The cohort was made up of several hundred healthy bone marrow donors. At the time of sampling, every cohort member was nominally healthy, though immune exposures that went unrecorded were likely present. The donor was CMV seropositive and was included in the group of almost 300 seropositive cohort members. Each donor provided a peripheral blood sample, and peripheral blood mononuclear cells were used for TCR beta sequencing. The Qiagen DNeasy Blood Extraction Kit was used to extract genomic DNA from the blood cell samples. To prepare the library, the immunoSEQ multiplex PCR assay was applied. For the multiplex PCR, a mixture combining 60 forward primers for TCR Vbeta segments and 13 reverse primers for TCR Jbeta segments was used. Amplification of the CDR3 region of rearranged TCR beta genes was performed with a multiplex PCR assay on genomic DNA. On the Illumina HiSeq System, the amplified TCR beta libraries were sequenced as 87-base-pair reads. As for the authors' bioinformatics: A later analysis tallied about 77 million unique TCR beta chains across the 666 repertoires, and some 12 million of those chains were shared by two or more donors. To remove PCR and sequencing errors, raw reads were error-corrected and collapsed into unique sequences using a nearest-neighbor algorithm that merged closely related sequences. To assign V, D and J gene segments, CDR3 sequences were aligned to IMGT reference sequences. For a sequence to be retained, at least a six-nucleotide match to both a V gene segment and a J gene segment was required. Rearrangements were called productive when the CDR3 lacked stop codons and stayed in frame with V and J; all others were non-productive. CDR3 was defined by IMGT convention, running from the second conserved V-encoded cysteine to the conserved J-encoded phenylalanine. The earlier analysis of about 530 of the donors excluded any sequence lacking an unambiguous match to a single V gene segment. In an earlier analysis of about 590 of the donors, a V segment was called functional when productive rearrangements were above 56.7%, and segregating when the standard deviation between donors exceeded 5%. A statistical classification framework was developed to diagnose cytomegalovirus status using the catalog of TCR beta chain sequences. In a later analysis, TCR nucleotide sequences were compared against IMGT/GENE-DB human TR gene sequences so that V and J genes could be assigned. The TCRdist pipeline was used in a later analysis to assign CDR3 sequences and most-parsimonious VDJ recombination scenarios. A later analysis defined each TCR beta chain by its CDR3 amino acid sequence plus V-gene family, and excluded reads lacking a unique V-gene family. As a way to deal with suspected cross-contamination and a sequencing artifact, a later analysis dropped 450 to 700 nucleotide sequences that were highly shared and had low generation probability. In a later analysis, a clonal expansion index for each public chain was calculated from normalized within-repertoire ranks of inferred template counts. A later analysis computed generation probabilities with a VDJ recombination model fitted to out-of-frame rearrangements, and checked the results against IGoR. A later analysis scored TCR-TCR, TCR-HLA and TCR-CMV co-occurrence with hypergeometric tests, applying a repertoire-size bias correction to TCR pairs. A later analysis estimated false discovery rates by permuting HLA or CMV assignments 20 times. A later analysis grouped co-occurring TCRs with DBSCAN, adding TCRdist sequence similarity when clustering within HLA-allele-positive subsets. Co-occurrence clustering excluded repertoires with fewer than 30,000 or more than 120,000 public chains, plus five with anomalous nucleotide sharing. The clones in this table, taken by TCRdb from immuneACCESS, are in-frame only. Not every clone is retained; where verified, under half of the shortfall comes from an unresolved V gene, and the cause of the rest is unknown. That table supplies the V and J calls and clone size; D and trimming were determined from the DNA. The sample table holds approximately 190,000 clones, of which approximately 80% were seen once. 12% to 15% of the sample is taken by the ten largest.

The chain is encoded by TRBV5-1 joined to TRBJ2-2, with the D gene not clear enough to name. This clonotype was obtained from a young woman in good health and CMV-seropositive. Sequenced sample: PBMCs. The nucleotide sequence is given as TGCGCCAGCAGCTTGACAGTAAACACCGGGGAGCTGTTTTTT. Its protein is CASSLTVNTGELFF.